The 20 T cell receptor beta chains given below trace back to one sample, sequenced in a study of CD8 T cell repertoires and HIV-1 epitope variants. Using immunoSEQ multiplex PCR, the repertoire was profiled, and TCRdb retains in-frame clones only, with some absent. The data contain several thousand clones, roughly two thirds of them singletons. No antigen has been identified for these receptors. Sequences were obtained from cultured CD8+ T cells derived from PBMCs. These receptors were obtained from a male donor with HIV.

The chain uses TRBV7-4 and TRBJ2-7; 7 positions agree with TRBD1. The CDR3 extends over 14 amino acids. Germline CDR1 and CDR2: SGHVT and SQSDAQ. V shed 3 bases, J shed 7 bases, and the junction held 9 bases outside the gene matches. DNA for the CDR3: TGTGCCAGCAGCTTGGGACAGTACCTTCGTGAGCAGTACTTC. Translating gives CASSLGQYLREQYF.

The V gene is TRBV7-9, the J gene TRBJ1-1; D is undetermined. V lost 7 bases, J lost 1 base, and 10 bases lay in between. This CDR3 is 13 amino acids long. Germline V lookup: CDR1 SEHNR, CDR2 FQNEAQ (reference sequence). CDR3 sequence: CASTPGPNTEAFF. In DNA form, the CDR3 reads TGTGCCAGCACGCCCGGTCCGAACACTGAAGCTTTCTTT.

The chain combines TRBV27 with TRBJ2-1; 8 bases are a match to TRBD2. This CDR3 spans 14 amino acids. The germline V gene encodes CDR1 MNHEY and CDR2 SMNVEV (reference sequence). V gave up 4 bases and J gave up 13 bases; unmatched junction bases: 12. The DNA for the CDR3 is TGTGCCAGCAGTTCCCAGAGTAGCGGGGCCCCACAGTTCTTC. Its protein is CASSSQSSGAPQFF.

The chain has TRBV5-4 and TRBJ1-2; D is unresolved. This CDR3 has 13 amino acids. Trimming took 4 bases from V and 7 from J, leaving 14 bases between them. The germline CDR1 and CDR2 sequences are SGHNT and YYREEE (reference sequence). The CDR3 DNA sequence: TGTGCCAGCAGCCATAATATCGGGTTTGGCTACACCTTC. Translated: CASSHNIGFGYTF.

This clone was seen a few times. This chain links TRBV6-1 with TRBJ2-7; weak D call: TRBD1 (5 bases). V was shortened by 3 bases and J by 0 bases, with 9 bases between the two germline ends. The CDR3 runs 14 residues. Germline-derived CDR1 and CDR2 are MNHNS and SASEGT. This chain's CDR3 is CASSDQGSSYEQYF. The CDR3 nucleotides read TGTGCCAGCAGTGATCAGGGAAGCTCCTACGAGCAGTACTTC.

The CDR3 nucleotides are TGTGCCAGCAGCTTCGGGCCCGGGGAGCTGTTTTTT. It codes for CASSFGPGELFF. The rearrangement links TRBV5-6 to TRBJ2-2, with D uncertain. CDR1 and CDR2 from the germline V gene are SGHDT and YYEEEE. This CDR3 has 12 residues. Trimming stripped 2 bases from V and 6 bases from J, with 5 bases between.

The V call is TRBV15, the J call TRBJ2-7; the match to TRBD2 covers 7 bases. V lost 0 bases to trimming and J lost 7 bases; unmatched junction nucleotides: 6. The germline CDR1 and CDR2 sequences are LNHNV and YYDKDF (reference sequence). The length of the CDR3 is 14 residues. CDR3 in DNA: TGTGCCACCAGCAGAGATGGGGGGGTAGCGGAGCAGTACTTC. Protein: CATSRDGGVAEQYF. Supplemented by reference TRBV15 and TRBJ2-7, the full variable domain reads DAMVIQNPRYQVTQFGKPVTLSCSQTLNHNVMYWYQQKSSQAPKLLFHYYDKDFNNEADTPDNFQSRRPNTSFCFLDIRSPGLGDTAMYLCATSRDGGVAEQYFGPGTRLTVT.

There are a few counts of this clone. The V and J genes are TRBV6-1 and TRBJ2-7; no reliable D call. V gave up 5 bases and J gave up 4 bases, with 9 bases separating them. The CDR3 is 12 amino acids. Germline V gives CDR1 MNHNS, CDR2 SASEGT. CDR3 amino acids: CASSPTDYEQYF. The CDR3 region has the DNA TGTGCCAGCAGTCCGACTGATTACGAGCAGTACTTC.

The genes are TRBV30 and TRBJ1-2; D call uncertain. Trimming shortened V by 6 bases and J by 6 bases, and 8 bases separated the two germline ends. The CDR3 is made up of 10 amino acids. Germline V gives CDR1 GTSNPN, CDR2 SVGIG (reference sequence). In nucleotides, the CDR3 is TGTGCCTGCCCAGTGAATGGCTACACCTTC. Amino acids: CACPVNGYTF.

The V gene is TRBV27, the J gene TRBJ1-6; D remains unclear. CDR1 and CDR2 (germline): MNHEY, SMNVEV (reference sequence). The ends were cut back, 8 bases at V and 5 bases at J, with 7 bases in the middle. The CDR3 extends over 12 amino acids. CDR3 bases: TGTGCCAGCGGGCAGCATAATTCACCCCTCCACTTT. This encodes CASGQHNSPLHF.

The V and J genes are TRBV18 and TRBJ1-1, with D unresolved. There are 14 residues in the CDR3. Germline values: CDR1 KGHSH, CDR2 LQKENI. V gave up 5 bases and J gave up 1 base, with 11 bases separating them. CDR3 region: CASSSGVPNTEAFF. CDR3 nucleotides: TGTGCCAGCTCATCAGGAGTTCCGAACACTGAAGCTTTCTTT. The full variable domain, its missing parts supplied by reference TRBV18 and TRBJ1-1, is NAGVMQNPRHLVRRRGQEARLRCSPMKGHSHVYWYRQLPEEGLKFMVYLQKENIIDESGMPKERFSAEFPKEGPSILRIQQVVRGDSAAYFCASSSGVPNTEAFFGQGTRLTVV.

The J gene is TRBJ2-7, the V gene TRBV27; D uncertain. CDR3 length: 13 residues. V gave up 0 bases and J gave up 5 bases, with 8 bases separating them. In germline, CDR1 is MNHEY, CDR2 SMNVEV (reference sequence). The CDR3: CASSLSYMDEQYF. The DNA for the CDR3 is TGTGCCAGCAGTTTATCCTATATGGACGAGCAGTACTTC.

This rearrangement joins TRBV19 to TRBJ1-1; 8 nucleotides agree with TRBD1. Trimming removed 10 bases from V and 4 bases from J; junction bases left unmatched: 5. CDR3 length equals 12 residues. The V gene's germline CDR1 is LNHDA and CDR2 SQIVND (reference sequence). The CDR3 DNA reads TGTGCCACAAGACAGGGGAGCACTGAAGCTTTCTTT. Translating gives CATRQGSTEAFF.

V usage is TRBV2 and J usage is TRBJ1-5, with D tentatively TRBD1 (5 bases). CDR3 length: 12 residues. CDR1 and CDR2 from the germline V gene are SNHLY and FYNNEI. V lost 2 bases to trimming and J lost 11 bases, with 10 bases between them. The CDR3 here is CASSEQGPSQHF. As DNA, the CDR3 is TGTGCCAGCAGTGAACAGGGTCCGTCCCAGCATTTT.

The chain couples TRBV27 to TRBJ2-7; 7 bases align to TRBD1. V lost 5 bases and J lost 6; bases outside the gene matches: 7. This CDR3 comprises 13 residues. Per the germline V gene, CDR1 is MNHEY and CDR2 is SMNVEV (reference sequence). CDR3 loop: CASSGSTGIEQYF. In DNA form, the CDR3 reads TGTGCCAGCAGTGGATCGACAGGGATCGAGCAGTACTTC.

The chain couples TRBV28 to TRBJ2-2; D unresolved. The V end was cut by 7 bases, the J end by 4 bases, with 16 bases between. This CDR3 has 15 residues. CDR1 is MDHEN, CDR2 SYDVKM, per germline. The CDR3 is CASTPIRASTGELFF. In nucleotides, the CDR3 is TGTGCCAGCACCCCCATCCGGGCCTCCACCGGGGAGCTGTTTTTT.

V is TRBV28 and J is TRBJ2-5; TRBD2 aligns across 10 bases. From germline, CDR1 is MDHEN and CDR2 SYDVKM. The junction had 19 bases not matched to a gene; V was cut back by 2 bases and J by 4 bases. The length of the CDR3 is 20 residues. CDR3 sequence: CASSLTASGGTATPPETQYF. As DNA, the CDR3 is TGTGCCAGCAGTTTAACCGCTAGCGGGGGCACAGCAACTCCCCCAGAGACCCAGTACTTC. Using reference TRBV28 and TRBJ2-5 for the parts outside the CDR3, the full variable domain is DVKVTQSSRYLVKRTGEKVFLECVQDMDHENMFWYRQDPGLGLRLIYFSYDVKMKEKGDIPEGYSVSREKKERFSLILESASTNQTSMYLCASSLTASGGTATPPETQYFGPGTRLLVL.

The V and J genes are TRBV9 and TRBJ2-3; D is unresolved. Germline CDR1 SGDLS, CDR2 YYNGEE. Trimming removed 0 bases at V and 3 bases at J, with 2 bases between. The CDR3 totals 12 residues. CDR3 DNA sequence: TGTGCCAGCAGCGTAGCGACAGATACGCAGTATTTT. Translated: CASSVATDTQYF.

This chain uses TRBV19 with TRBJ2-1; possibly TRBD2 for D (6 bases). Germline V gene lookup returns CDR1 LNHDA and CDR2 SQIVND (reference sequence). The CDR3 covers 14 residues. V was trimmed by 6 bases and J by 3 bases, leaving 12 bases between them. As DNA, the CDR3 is TGTGCCAGTAGCACCCCCGGGGGCTACAATGAGCAGTTCTTC. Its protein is CASSTPGGYNEQFF.

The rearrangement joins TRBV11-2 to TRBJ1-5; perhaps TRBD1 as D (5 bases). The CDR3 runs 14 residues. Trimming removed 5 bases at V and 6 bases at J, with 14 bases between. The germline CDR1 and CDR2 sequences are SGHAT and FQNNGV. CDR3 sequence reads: CASSRDQEGQPQHF. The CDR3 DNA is TGTGCCAGCAGCAGGGACCAGGAGGGTCAGCCCCAGCATTTT.